Listed below are T cell receptor beta chains from one sample, sequenced in a study of response to subunit inactivated influenza vaccine. TCRdb reprocessed the RT-PCR reads with MiXCR, giving one entry per CDR3 protein. Of 430,000 or so distinct CDR3 sequences listed, around 9.9% are singletons. Sequenced here: PBMCs from blood, sampled roughly 46 days after vaccination. The source of these receptors is a man over 45 who received an inactivated influenza vaccine. The CDR3 runs from the conserved cysteine through the conserved F or W. A D gene is named only where the DNA matches it firmly. Clone size is shown for a subset of rows, as once, few, many or a class of expanded clone.

TRBV5-1	few	TRBD2	TRBJ2-7	TGCGCCAGCAGCCGGGAGGGATACGAGCAGTACTTC	CASSREGYEQYF
TRBV24-1	few	TRBD2	TRBJ2-3	TGTGCCACCAGTGCCTCGCGCCTAGCGGGAGCCCAGTGGGGCACAGATACGCAGTATTTT	CATSASRLAGAQWGTDTQYF
TRBV6-1	.	TRBD1	TRBJ2-1	TGTGCCAGCAGTCATGGGACAGGGCGGGAGCAGTTCTTC	CASSHGTGREQFF
TRBV20-1	few	.	TRBJ1-5	TGCAGTGCCAAGGGACAACCTAGCAATCAGCCCCAGCATTTT	CSAKGQPSNQPQHF
TRBV20-1	many	.	TRBJ2-2	TGCAGTGCCCGCTCGTGGGACGCCGGGGAGCTGTTTTTT	CSARSWDAGELFF
TRBV20-1	.	.	TRBJ2-2	TGCAGTGCTCGGCCGAGGAACACCGGGGAGCTGTTTTTT	CSARPRNTGELFF
TRBV12-3/TRBV12-4	.	TRBD2	TRBJ2-2	TGTGCCAGCAGTTTTGGGTCGCGCGGGAGCACCGGGGAGCTGTTTTTT	CASSFGSRGSTGELFF
TRBV7-6	few	TRBD1	TRBJ2-5	TGTGCCAGCAGCTCCTGGACAGGGGATGAGACCCAGTACTTC	CASSSWTGDETQYF
TRBV5-6	many	TRBD2	TRBJ2-3	TGTGCCAGCAGCTGGGGCTCTAGCGGGGGCACAGATACGCAGTATTTT	CASSWGSSGGTDTQYF
TRBV28	few	.	TRBJ1-4	TGTGCCAGCAGTCTCTACAGGGCGAGAAGTGAAAAACTGTTTTTT	CASSLYRARSEKLFF
TRBV28	few	TRBD2	TRBJ2-7	TGTGCCAGCAGGACATCCCGACTAGCGGAAACCTACGAGCAGTACTTC	CASRTSRLAETYEQYF
TRBV2	.	.	TRBJ2-5	TGTGCCAGCAGTGACCTACGGGAAGGGGAGACCCAGTACTTC	CASSDLREGETQYF
TRBV13	.	.	TRBJ2-7	TGTGCCAGCAGCTATAGTGGACTTCCCGCCCGTGGGGAGCAGTACTTC	CASSYSGLPARGEQYF
TRBV4-2	many	.	TRBJ1-3	TGTGCCAGCAGCCAAGATTTCCCTGGAAACACCATATATTTT	CASSQDFPGNTIYF
TRBV28	few	.	TRBJ2-4	TGTGCCAGCAGTTTGACCGGCCCCTTAGACATTCAGTACTTC	CASSLTGPLDIQYF
TRBV10-2	.	.	TRBJ2-1	TGCGCCAGCAGGACAGGTCGTGAGAAGGGGACCCAGTTCTTC	CASRTGREKGTQFF
TRBV9	.	.	TRBJ2-2	TGTGCCAGCACCAGGCGGAGAGTAACATCGAGCACCGGGGAGCTGTTTTTT	CASTRRRVTSSTGELFF
TRBV4-3	.	TRBD2	TRBJ2-1	TGCGCCAGCAGCCAAGATTCCCATTGGGCGGGGGGATTTGATGAGCAGTTCTTC	CASSQDSHWAGGFDEQFF
TRBV10-2	.	TRBD1	TRBJ1-5	TGCGCCAGCGCCGAGACAGGGGGCGGACAGCCCCAGCATTTT	CASAETGGGQPQHF
TRBV20-1	.	TRBD1	TRBJ2-7	TGCAGTGCTAGAGATCAGCACAGGGGAAGGTACGGCGCAACCTACGAGCAGTACTTC	CSARDQHRGRYGATYEQYF
TRBV11-1	few	.	TRBJ2-4	TGTGCCAGCAGCCTTGGAGGCCTTTTAGGCAAAAACATTCAGTACTTC	CASSLGGLLGKNIQYF
TRBV10-3	few	TRBD1	TRBJ2-7	TGTGCCATCAGGACCGGGACAGGGGAGGACGAGCAGTACTTC	CAIRTGTGEDEQYF
TRBV29-1	many	.	TRBJ2-3	TGCAGCGTTATCGCAGGTTCCACAGATACGCAGTATTTT	CSVIAGSTDTQYF
TRBV7-2	.	TRBD1	TRBJ1-6	TGTGCCAGCAGAATAACACCGGGACAGGGGTATTCACCCCTCCACTTT	CASRITPGQGYSPLHF
TRBV28	.	TRBD2	TRBJ2-7	TGTGCCAGCAGTATACTAGCGGGGGACTCCTACGAGCAGTACTTC	CASSILAGDSYEQYF
TRBV2	.	TRBD1	TRBJ2-7	TGTGCCAGCAGGGGACAGGGGCATTACTTC	CASRGQGHYF
TRBV20-1	.	TRBD1	TRBJ2-7	TGCAGTGTCCGGGACAGGGGGGCCTACGAGCAGTACTTC	CSVRDRGAYEQYF
TRBV18	.	TRBD2	TRBJ2-3	TGTGCCAGCTCACCACTAAGGCTTCTAGCGGAGAAAACTAGCACAGATACGCAGTATTTT	CASSPLRLLAEKTSTDTQYF
TRBV5-1	few	TRBD2	TRBJ2-3	TGCGCCAGCAGGGACGGGACTAGCGGGAGCACAGATACGCAGTATTTT	CASRDGTSGSTDTQYF
TRBV28	.	TRBD1	TRBJ2-2	TGTGCCAGCAGGCGACAGGGGCCTCGAACCGGGGAGCTGTTTTTT	CASRRQGPRTGELFF
TRBV27	.	TRBD1	TRBJ2-6	TGTGCCAGCAGTCCAAGGGCACTACAGGGGACTGGGGCCAACGTCCTGACTTTC	CASSPRALQGTGANVLTF
TRBV7-9	.	.	TRBJ2-3	TGTGCCAGCAGCCCCGAATTGACGCAGTATTTT	CASSPELTQYF
TRBV27	few	TRBD2	TRBJ2-7	TGTGCCAGCAGTTCCACCCCGGGGAGTACGGGAGGAGCCTACGAGCAGTACTTC	CASSSTPGSTGGAYEQYF
TRBV28	few	.	TRBJ2-3	TGTGCCAGCAGTTTAACTCGCGCCTACACAGATACGCAGTATTTT	CASSLTRAYTDTQYF
TRBV28	once	.	TRBJ2-2	TGTGCCAGCATATCGGGGAGGTGGACCGGGGAGCTGTTTTTT	CASISGRWTGELFF
TRBV29-1	few	TRBD1	TRBJ2-1	TGCAGCGGGGGACAGGGGGCTTACAATGAGCAGTTCTTC	CSGGQGAYNEQFF
TRBV5-5	few	TRBD1	TRBJ2-2	TGTGCCAGCAGCTTGGCCTTCCAGGGGGCACGCACCGGGGAGCTGTTTTTT	CASSLAFQGARTGELFF
TRBV7-8	.	TRBD2	TRBJ2-3	TGTGCCAGCAGCTTACGGGTAGCGGGAGCGAAAGATACGCAGTATTTT	CASSLRVAGAKDTQYF
TRBV5-1	few	.	TRBJ2-7	TGCGCCAGCAGCTTGGCCAGGGCCAGTGGGGGTTACGAGCAGTACTTC	CASSLARASGGYEQYF
TRBV28	many	.	TRBJ2-2	TGTGCCAGCAGTTTAAGAACAGTCGGGGAGCTGTTTTTT	CASSLRTVGELFF
TRBV7-2	many	.	TRBJ2-3	TGTGCCAGCAGCTTAGCTGGTGCGGGTTTCACAGATACGCAGTATTTT	CASSLAGAGFTDTQYF
TRBV29-1	many	TRBD1	TRBJ2-6	TGCAGCGTCGCGACAGGGGCTGGGGCCAACGTCCTGACTTTC	CSVATGAGANVLTF
TRBV7-6	.	.	TRBJ2-1	TGTGCCAGCAGCTTAACCCTAGAGTCGGGTGAGCAGTTCTTC	CASSLTLESGEQFF
TRBV6-2/TRBV6-3	.	.	TRBJ2-7	TGTGCCAGCCATGGATCGGGGTCGGTGCAGTACTTC	CASHGSGSVQYF